This T cell receptor (beta chain) comes out of a study of blood T cells in healthy people across ages. Findings of the study overall: CMV infection status of these donors was not known. Age showed a roughly linear inverse relationship with TCR beta diversity per million T cells.

CDR1 and CDR2 from the germline V gene are SGHTA and FQGNSA. The CDR3 is 15 amino acids. Trimming cost V 5 bases and J 10 bases; bases outside gene matches: 12. A second PCR of 7 to 11 cycles used a sample-barcoded 5' primer and a J-beta primer mix. One entry per CDR3 protein results from TCRdb running MiXCR on the 5' RACE reads. In the table there are 650,000 to 800,000 distinct CDR3 sequences, 40% to 50% of which are singletons. This clonotype occurred a few times. The antigen remains undetermined. The people who gave samples were healthy Caucasians from Russia, aged about 6 to 100. Around 10 milliliters of peripheral blood were drawn from each donor.

What was sequenced was blood. The origin of this receptor is a man in his 60s in good health. The genes are TRBV7-2 and TRBJ2-1; TRBD1 matches 9 bases. CDR3 sequence reads: CASSPRDRDTPEQFF. Written as DNA, the CDR3 is TGTGCCAGCAGCCCCCGGGACAGGGACACCCCGGAGCAGTTCTTC.